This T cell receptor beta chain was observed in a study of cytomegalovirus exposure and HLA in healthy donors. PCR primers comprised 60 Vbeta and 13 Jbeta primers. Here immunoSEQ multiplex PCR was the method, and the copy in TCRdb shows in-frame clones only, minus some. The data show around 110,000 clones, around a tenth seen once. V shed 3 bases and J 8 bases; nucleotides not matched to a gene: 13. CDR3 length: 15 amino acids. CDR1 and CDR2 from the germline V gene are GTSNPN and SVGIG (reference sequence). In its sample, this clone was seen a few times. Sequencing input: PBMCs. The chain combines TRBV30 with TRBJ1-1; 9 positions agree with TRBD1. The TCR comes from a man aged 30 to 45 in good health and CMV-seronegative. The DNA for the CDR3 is TGTGCCTGGAGACGCGGGGACAGGGTCGGAGCCGAAGCTTTCTTT. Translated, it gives CAWRRGDRVGAEAFF.